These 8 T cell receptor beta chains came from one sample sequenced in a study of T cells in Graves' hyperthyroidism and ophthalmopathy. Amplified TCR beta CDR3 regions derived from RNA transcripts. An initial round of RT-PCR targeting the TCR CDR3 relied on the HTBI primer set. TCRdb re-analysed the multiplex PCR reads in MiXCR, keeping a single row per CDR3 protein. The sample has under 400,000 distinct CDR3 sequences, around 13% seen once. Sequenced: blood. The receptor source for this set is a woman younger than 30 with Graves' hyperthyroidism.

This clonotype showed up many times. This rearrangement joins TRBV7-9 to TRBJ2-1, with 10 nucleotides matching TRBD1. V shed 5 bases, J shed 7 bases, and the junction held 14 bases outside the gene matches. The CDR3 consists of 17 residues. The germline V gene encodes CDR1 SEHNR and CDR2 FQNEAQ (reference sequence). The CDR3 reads CASSLTFGTGDWNEQFF. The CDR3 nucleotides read TGTGCCAGCAGCCTAACATTCGGGACAGGGGATTGGAATGAGCAGTTCTTC.

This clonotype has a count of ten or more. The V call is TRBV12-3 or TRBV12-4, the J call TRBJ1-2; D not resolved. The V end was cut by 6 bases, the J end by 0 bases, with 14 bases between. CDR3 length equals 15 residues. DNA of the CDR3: TGTGCCAGCAGCCCAACCGGAAGCACTAACTATGGCTACACCTTC. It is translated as CASSPTGSTNYGYTF.

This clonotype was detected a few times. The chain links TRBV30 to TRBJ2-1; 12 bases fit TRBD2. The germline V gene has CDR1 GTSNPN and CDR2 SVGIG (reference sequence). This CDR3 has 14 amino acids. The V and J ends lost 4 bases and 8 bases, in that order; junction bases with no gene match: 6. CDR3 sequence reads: CAWTKTSGSDEQFF. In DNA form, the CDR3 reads TGTGCCTGGACCAAGACTAGCGGGAGCGATGAGCAGTTCTTC.

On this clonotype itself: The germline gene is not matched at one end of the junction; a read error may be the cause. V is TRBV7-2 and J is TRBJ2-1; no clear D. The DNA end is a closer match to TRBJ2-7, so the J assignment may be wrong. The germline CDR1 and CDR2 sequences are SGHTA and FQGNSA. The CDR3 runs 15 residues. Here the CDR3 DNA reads TGTGCCAGCAACTTAGAGCTAAGCTCCTACAATGAGCAGTACTTC. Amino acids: CASNLELSSYNEQYF.

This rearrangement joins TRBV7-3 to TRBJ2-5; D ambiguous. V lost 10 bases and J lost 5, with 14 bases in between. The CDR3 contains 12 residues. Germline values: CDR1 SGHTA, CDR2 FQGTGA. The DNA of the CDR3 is TGTGCCACCAGTAATTTCTATGAGACCCAGTACTTC. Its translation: CATSNFYETQYF. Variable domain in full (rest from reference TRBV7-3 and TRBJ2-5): GAGVSQTPSNKVTEKGKYVELRCDPISGHTALYWYRQSLGQGPEFLIYFQGTGAADDSGLPNDRFFAVRPEGSVSTLKIQRTERGDSAVYLCATSNFYETQYFGPGTRLLVL.

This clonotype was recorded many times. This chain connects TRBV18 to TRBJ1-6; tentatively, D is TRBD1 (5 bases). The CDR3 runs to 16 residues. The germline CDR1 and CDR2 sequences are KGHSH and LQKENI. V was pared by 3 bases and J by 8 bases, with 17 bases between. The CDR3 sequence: CASSPGRETDHSPLHF. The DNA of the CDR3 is TGTGCCAGCTCACCTGGCCGGGAGACAGACCATTCACCCCTCCACTTT.

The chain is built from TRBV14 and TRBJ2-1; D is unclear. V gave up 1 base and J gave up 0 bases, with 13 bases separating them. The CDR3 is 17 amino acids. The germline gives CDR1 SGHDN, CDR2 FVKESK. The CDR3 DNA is TGTGCCAGCAGCCAAGGAGGCAGAAGAAGCTCCTACAATGAGCAGTTCTTC. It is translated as CASSQGGRRSSYNEQFF.

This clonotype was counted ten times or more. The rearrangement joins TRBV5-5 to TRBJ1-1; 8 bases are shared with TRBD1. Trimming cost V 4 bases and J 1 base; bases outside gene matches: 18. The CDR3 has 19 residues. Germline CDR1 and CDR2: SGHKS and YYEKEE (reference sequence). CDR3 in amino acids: CASSHDPKSGGAWNTEAFF. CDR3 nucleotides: TGTGCCAGCAGCCATGATCCCAAATCAGGGGGCGCGTGGAACACTGAAGCTTTCTTT.